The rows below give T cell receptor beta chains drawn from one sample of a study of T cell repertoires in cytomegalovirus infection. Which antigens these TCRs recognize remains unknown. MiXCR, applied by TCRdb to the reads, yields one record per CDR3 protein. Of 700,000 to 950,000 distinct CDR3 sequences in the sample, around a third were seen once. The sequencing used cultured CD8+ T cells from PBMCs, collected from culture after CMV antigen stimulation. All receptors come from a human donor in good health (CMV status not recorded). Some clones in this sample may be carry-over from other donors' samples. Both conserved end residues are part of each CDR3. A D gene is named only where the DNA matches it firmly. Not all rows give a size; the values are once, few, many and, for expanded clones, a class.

TGTGCCAGCAGCTTACTTGGAACTCAAGAAAAACTGTTTTTT | CASSLLGTQEKLFF | few | TRBJ1-4 | NA | TRBV7-9
TGCGCCAGCAGCCAAGAGTGGGGACAGGGGACTGAAGCTTTCTTT | CASSQEWGQGTEAFF | NA | TRBJ1-1 | TRBD1 | TRBV4-1
TGTGCCAGCAGTTACTCGGCAACAGGGGAGCTGGGGGACACAGATACGCAGTATTTT | CASSYSATGELGDTDTQYF | NA | TRBJ2-3 | TRBD1 | TRBV6-5
TGTGCCAGCAGTTCGCCAGGGTTGGGCAATCAGCCCCAGCATTTT | CASSSPGLGNQPQHF | NA | TRBJ1-5 | NA | TRBV12-3/TRBV12-4
TGCGCCAGCAGCCAAGATTGGGAGAGGGGCTATGGCTACACCTTC | CASSQDWERGYGYTF | many | TRBJ1-2 | NA | TRBV4-1
TGTGCCAGCAGCTTAGATACGGATGGTTACGAGCAGTACTTC | CASSLDTDGYEQYF | NA | TRBJ2-7 | NA | TRBV7-8
TGCGCCAGCAGCCATATACTAGACACAGATACGCAGTATTTT | CASSHILDTDTQYF | NA | TRBJ2-3 | NA | TRBV4-1
TGTGCCAGCAGCTCGGGGGAATACACCGGGGAGCTGTTTTTT | CASSSGEYTGELFF | NA | TRBJ2-2 | NA | TRBV11-3
TGTGCCAGCAGTTACTCGAGAGGGGGCGGTAACACCGGGGAGCTGTTTTTT | CASSYSRGGGNTGELFF | many | TRBJ2-2 | TRBD1 | TRBV6-5
TGTGCCAGCAGGTCCGTCGGGGGGGCGTACAATGAGCAGTTCTTC | CASRSVGGAYNEQFF | NA | TRBJ2-1 | TRBD2 | TRBV27
TGCGCCAGCAGCCAAGGAGGGACAGGGGGTAATGAGCAGTTCTTC | CASSQGGTGGNEQFF | NA | TRBJ2-1 | TRBD1 | TRBV4-1
TGTGCCAGCAGTTCCAGGACAGAAAGGGTCACCGGGGAGCTGTTTTTT | CASSSRTERVTGELFF | NA | TRBJ2-2 | NA | TRBV12-3/TRBV12-4
TGTGCCAGCAGATCAGGGGGCAGGACTAACTATGGCTACACCTTC | CASRSGGRTNYGYTF | NA | TRBJ1-2 | TRBD1 | TRBV7-3
TGTGCCAGCAGTCAGACAGACAATGAGCAGTTCTTC | CASSQTDNEQFF | few | TRBJ2-1 | NA | TRBV6-5
TGTGCCAGTAGTATCGGCGGCGGCTTCTCCTACAATGAGCAGTTCTTC | CASSIGGGFSYNEQFF | NA | TRBJ2-1 | NA | TRBV19
TGTGCCAGCAGGTCACGCGCCGGACAATGGGTGGAAGAGACCCAGTACTTC | CASRSRAGQWVEETQYF | NA | TRBJ2-5 | NA | TRBV12-3/TRBV12-4
TGTGCCAGCAGCGTGTCAGGTAAAGGTGAGCAGTTCTTC | CASSVSGKGEQFF | NA | TRBJ2-1 | NA | TRBV9
TGTGCCAGCAGTTTAAAACTAGCGGGGGGGTATGAGACCCAGTACTTC | CASSLKLAGGYETQYF | NA | TRBJ2-5 | TRBD2 | TRBV27
TGTGCCAGCAGTTTTGGGCAGGGAAGTCAGCCCCAGCATTTT | CASSFGQGSQPQHF | NA | TRBJ1-5 | NA | TRBV27
TGTGCCAGCAGTGCTTCGGATCAGCCCCAGCATTTT | CASSASDQPQHF | few | TRBJ1-5 | NA | TRBV6-6
TGTGCCAGCAGTTACTCGACTTACTACCGGGGCCTGGGATATGGCTACACCTTC | CASSYSTYYRGLGYGYTF | NA | TRBJ1-2 | NA | TRBV6-5
TGCAGCGTAATGGGGACAGGGCAAAACACTGAAGCTTTCTTT | CSVMGTGQNTEAFF | NA | TRBJ1-1 | TRBD1 | TRBV29-1
TGTGCCAGTAGTATCGAAGGACAGGGGGCAAAGGGGACCTACAATGAGCAGTTCTTC | CASSIEGQGAKGTYNEQFF | NA | TRBJ2-1 | TRBD1 | TRBV19
TGTGCCAGCAGCCCTTGGACAGGGGATGAAGCTTTCTTT | CASSPWTGDEAFF | few | TRBJ1-1 | TRBD1 | TRBV7-6
TGTGCCAGCAGTGGGACAGGGTTTAGAGAGACCCAGTACTTC | CASSGTGFRETQYF | NA | TRBJ2-5 | TRBD1 | TRBV12-3/TRBV12-4
TGTGCCAGCAGAGGGACACCGAACACCGGGGAGCTGTTTTTT | CASRGTPNTGELFF | few | TRBJ2-2 | NA | TRBV27
TGTGCCAGCAGCTTAATTTCCCCAGATACGCAGTATTTT | CASSLISPDTQYF | NA | TRBJ2-3 | NA | TRBV7-2
TGTGCCAGCAGTGTGTCAGGGCTGTTCAATGAGCAGTTCTTC | CASSVSGLFNEQFF | NA | TRBJ2-1 | NA | TRBV25-1
TGTGCCACCGGGGTTAAGTCCTATAATTCACCCCTCCACTTT | CATGVKSYNSPLHF | few | TRBJ1-6 | NA | TRBV6-6
TGTGCCAGCAGCCTTCCTTCGTCCGGCACAGATACGCAGTATTTT | CASSLPSSGTDTQYF | few | TRBJ2-3 | NA | TRBV12-3/TRBV12-4
TGTGCCAGCAACATCGAGGGGGGGGGGTCCGCACATCCTTATAGCAATCAGCCCCAGCATTTT | CASNIEGGGSAHPYSNQPQHF | few | TRBJ1-5 | NA | TRBV28
TGCAGTGCTAGAGAACAGGGTCTCACTGAAGCTTTCTTT | CSAREQGLTEAFF | NA | TRBJ1-1 | NA | TRBV20-1
TGTGCCAGCAGCGCAAACAGGGGGACGAACTATGGCTACACCTTC | CASSANRGTNYGYTF | many | TRBJ1-2 | TRBD1 | TRBV9
TGTGCCAGCAGCCGGGAACTTTATAGCAATCAGCCCCAGCATTTT | CASSRELYSNQPQHF | few | TRBJ1-5 | NA | TRBV6-1